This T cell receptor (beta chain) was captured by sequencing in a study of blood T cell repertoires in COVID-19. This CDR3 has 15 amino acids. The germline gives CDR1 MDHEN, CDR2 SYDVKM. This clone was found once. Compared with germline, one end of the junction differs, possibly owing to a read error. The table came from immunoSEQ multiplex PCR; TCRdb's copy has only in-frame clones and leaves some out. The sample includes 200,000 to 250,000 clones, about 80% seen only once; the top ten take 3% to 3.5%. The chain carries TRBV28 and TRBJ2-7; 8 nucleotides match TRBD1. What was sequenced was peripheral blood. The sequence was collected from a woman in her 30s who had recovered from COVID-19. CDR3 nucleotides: TGTGCCGGCAGGTCCTCACAGGGGGAGACCTACGAGCAGTACTTC. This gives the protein CAGRSSQGETYEQYF.